The source of this TCR beta chain is a study of cytomegalovirus exposure and HLA in healthy donors. Overall study context: Among roughly 180 million T cells, an earlier analysis found around 100 million unique TCR beta sequences.

Germline values: CDR1 GTSNPN, CDR2 SVGIG (reference sequence). CDR3 size: 14 residues. The V segment lost 0 bases and the J segment 0 bases; nucleotides outside the gene matches: 2. It was with 60 Vbeta and 13 Jbeta primers that the PCR ran. The table came from immunoSEQ multiplex PCR; TCRdb's copy has only in-frame clones and leaves some out. Here the sample spans about 140,000 clones, roughly two thirds being singletons. Comment on this clone: Its antigen is undetermined.

General study points: At a 0.05 false discovery rate, a later analysis found over 15,000 TCR beta sequences to be associated with HLA alleles. Reportedly, cytomegalovirus status was diagnosed with high sensitivity and specificity. As a later analysis revealed, the rate of TCR association differed by HLA locus, with DRB1 most and HLA-C fewest.

The sequenced sample was PBMCs. The TCR was taken from a male donor in good health and CMV-seronegative. The chain combines TRBV30 with TRBJ2-7; 7 nucleotides agree with TRBD1. The CDR3: CAWSVRDSSYEQYF. DNA for the CDR3: TGTGCCTGGAGTGTTCGGGACAGCTCCTACGAGCAGTACTTC. Drawing the rest from reference TRBV30 and TRBJ2-7, the complete variable domain is SQTIHQWPATLVQPVGSPLSLECTVEGTSNPNLYWYRQAAGRGLQLLFYSVGIGQISSEVPQNLSASRPQDRQFILSSKKLLLSDSGFYLCAWSVRDSSYEQYFGPGTRLTVT.